This record looks at one T cell receptor beta chain sequence and its context. Its antigen is unidentified. Its ends do not fully match the called genes, so a read error is possible. With a J-beta primer mix and a sample-barcoded 5' primer, a second PCR ran roughly 6 to 11 cycles. With 12 random nucleotides, a template-switch adaptor tagged each individual cDNA molecule. MiXCR was run by TCRdb on the 5' RACE reads, yielding one entry per CDR3 protein. In the table there are hundreds of thousands of distinct CDR3 sequences, around half of which are singletons. The sample originates from a study of blood T cells in healthy people across ages. Study outcomes and limitations: Unknown CMV status may confound age-related changes in expanded clones.

The sample taken for sequencing was blood. This clonotype was obtained from an elderly man in good health.

The CDR3 sequence is CAISDRANYDEQFF. The CDR3 coding sequence is TGTGCCATCAGCGACAGGGCTAACTACGATGAGCAGTTCTTC. The rearrangement links TRBV10-3 to TRBJ2-1, with 7 bases that match TRBD1. The CDR3 runs 14 residues. Looked up from germline, CDR1 is ENHRY and CDR2 is SYGVKD.